A single sample gave rise to the 10 T cell receptor beta chains below, sequenced in a study of blood T cells in healthy people across ages. The authors ran a second PCR of roughly 6 to 12 cycles using a sample-barcoded 5' primer and a J-beta primer mix. From the 5' RACE reads, TCRdb called clonotypes with MiXCR, one entry per CDR3 protein. In the table there are 850,000 or so distinct CDR3 sequences, roughly 26% of which are singletons. Sequenced: blood. The receptors were sampled from a woman at least 80 years old in good health.

This clonotype occurred many times. This rearrangement joins TRBV27 to TRBJ2-7; the D gene is possibly TRBD1 (6 bases). In germline, CDR1 is MNHEY, CDR2 SMNVEV (reference sequence). The CDR3 is made up of 14 amino acids. The V gene lost 3 bases and the J gene lost 3 bases, with 12 bases spanning the gap. The CDR3 nucleotides are TGTGCCAGCAGTTTTTCGGGACACCGCTACGAGCAGTACTTC. It is translated as CASSFSGHRYEQYF.

CDR3 in amino acids: CASSPWGQANEKLFF. The DNA of the CDR3 is TGTGCCAGCTCACCTTGGGGACAGGCTAATGAAAAACTGTTTTTT. V and J are TRBV18 and TRBJ1-4; TRBD1 matches at 8 bases. CDR3 length: 15 residues. Germline CDR1 is KGHSH and CDR2 is LQKENI. V shed 3 bases, J shed 3 bases, and the junction held 3 bases outside the gene matches. The whole variable domain, filled in from reference TRBV18 and TRBJ1-4, reads NAGVMQNPRHLVRRRGQEARLRCSPMKGHSHVYWYRQLPEEGLKFMVYLQKENIIDESGMPKERFSAEFPKEGPSILRIQQVVRGDSAAYFCASSPWGQANEKLFFGSGTQLSVL.

This clonotype has at least ten counts. V gene TRBV4-3 combines with J gene TRBJ1-6; TRBD1 agrees at 7 bases. J lost 7 bases, V lost 2 bases, and 11 bases had no gene match. The CDR3 covers 17 residues. In germline, CDR1 is LGHNA, CDR2 YSLEER. The CDR3 protein is CASSQKGETGSNSPLHF. DNA for the CDR3: TGCGCCAGCAGCCAAAAAGGAGAGACAGGGTCGAATTCACCCCTCCACTTT.

This clonotype was detected a few times. The CDR3 here is CASSLGRVDAYEQYF. CDR3 in DNA: TGCGCCAGCAGCTTGGGCCGAGTAGACGCCTACGAGCAGTACTTC. The chain has TRBV5-1 and TRBJ2-7; D unclear. Trimming took off 0 bases at V and 2 bases at J, with 12 bases between the two ends. The CDR3 loop spans 15 amino acids. CDR1 and CDR2 (germline): SGHRS, YFSETQ. Drawing the rest from reference TRBV5-1 and TRBJ2-7, the complete variable domain is KAGVTQTPRYLIKTRGQQVTLSCSPISGHRSVSWYQQTPGQGLQFLFEYFSETQRNKGNFPGRFSGRQFSNSRSEMNVSTLELGDSALYLCASSLGRVDAYEQYFGPGTRLTVT.

This clonotype was seen ten or more times. V usage is TRBV20-1 and J usage is TRBJ2-6, with TRBD1 identical over 8 bases. Germline V gene lookup returns CDR1 DFQATT and CDR2 SNEGSKA (reference sequence). The CDR3 extends over 18 amino acids. V lost 0 bases and J lost 0; bases outside the gene matches: 7. This chain's CDR3 is CSARDRTGTTSGANVLTF. The CDR3 DNA reads as TGCAGTGCTAGAGATCGGACAGGGACCACCTCTGGGGCCAACGTCCTGACTTTC.

There are a few counts of this clonotype. V usage is TRBV2 and J usage is TRBJ1-1, with 9 bases that match TRBD1. Germline values: CDR1 SNHLY, CDR2 FYNNEI. The CDR3 totals 14 residues. V lost 3 bases, J lost 7 bases, and 6 bases stayed unmatched. CDR3 region: CASSDGTGSNEAFF. The CDR3 nucleotides read TGTGCCAGCAGTGACGGGACAGGGAGTAATGAAGCTTTCTTT.

With respect to this clonotype: A much larger clonotype is one base distant, so this may be a read error. The chain links TRBV6-1 to TRBJ2-1; a weak D match, TRBD2 (5 bases). Between the trimmed V and J ends, which lost 8 bases and 13 bases, there was a span of 21 bases. In germline, CDR1 is MNHNS, CDR2 SASEGT. The CDR3 sequence is 13 residues long. The CDR3 sequence is CASAVGGWETQFF. CDR3 DNA sequence: TGTGCCAGCGCGGTAGGAGGATGGGAGACCCAGTTCTTC.

This clonotype was counted between two and nine times. The chain uses TRBV3-1 and TRBJ1-2; a weak D match, TRBD1 (5 bases). V was clipped by 5 bases and J by 4 bases, with 11 bases between them. Germline V gives CDR1 LGHDT, CDR2 YNNKEL (reference sequence). The CDR3 covers 13 residues. CDR3 in amino acids: CASSGGEAYGYTF. CDR3 nucleotide sequence: TGTGCCAGCAGCGGAGGGGAGGCCTATGGCTACACCTTC. The full variable domain, completed using reference TRBV3-1 and TRBJ1-2, is DTAVSQTPKYLVTQMGNDKSIKCEQNLGHDTMYWYKQDSKKFLKIMFSYNNKELIINETVPNRFSPKSPDKAHLNLHINSLELGDSAVYFCASSGGEAYGYTFGSGTRLTVV.

This clonotype appeared many times. The rearrangement joins TRBV6-2 or TRBV6-3 to TRBJ1-5; possible D gene TRBD1, 6 bases. The CDR3 contains 15 residues. The germline V gene has CDR1 MNHEY and CDR2 SVGEGT. Trimming pared 5 bases from V and 5 bases from J, leaving 16 bases between. The chain's CDR3 is CASSRTVSMDQPQHF. The CDR3, as DNA: TGTGCCAGCAGTCGGACAGTATCAATGGATCAGCCCCAGCATTTT.

The chain carries TRBV18 and TRBJ2-7; 7 bases are a match to TRBD1. In germline, CDR1 is KGHSH, CDR2 LQKENI. The CDR3 extends over 14 amino acids. With V trimmed by 4 bases and J by 2 bases, 5 bases remained unmatched. CDR3 sequence: CASSQGQTTYEQYF. The CDR3 DNA reads TGTGCCAGCTCACAGGGACAGACCACCTACGAGCAGTACTTC.